These 4 T cell receptor beta chains were sequenced from one sample in a study of immune characterization of retroperitoneal liposarcoma. TCRdb passed the PCR reads through MiXCR, listing each CDR3 protein once. The profile shows around 19,000 distinct CDR3 sequences, 35% to 45% of them singletons. What was sequenced was blood. The receptor source for this set is a male donor with retroperitoneal liposarcoma.

Sample share makes this clonotype medium-sized. CDR3 in DNA: TGTGCCAGCAGCCGGGATATCACAGATACGCAGTATTTT. It yields the protein CASSRDITDTQYF. The rearrangement joins TRBV6-1 to TRBJ2-3, with D tentatively TRBD2 (5 bases). CDR1 and CDR2 (germline): MNHNS, SASEGT. Trimming removed 6 bases from V and 2 bases from J, with 9 bases in between. The CDR3 is 13 amino acids.

CDR3: CASSFKGQGKETQYF. CDR3 coding DNA: TGTGCCAGCAGTTTTAAGGGACAGGGGAAAGAGACCCAGTACTTC. The chain carries TRBV12-3 or TRBV12-4 and TRBJ2-4, with 10 bases aligning to TRBD1. The end of the DNA fits TRBJ2-5 better, so the J call may be wrong. The CDR3 covers 15 residues.

For this clonotype: A read error may explain this, as a much larger clone is one base away. The chain combines TRBV6-8 with TRBJ1-5, with D unresolved. CDR1 is MNHGY, CDR2 SAAAGT, per germline. V lost 0 bases to trimming and J lost 8 bases, with 11 bases between them. The CDR3 contains 14 residues. CDR3 DNA: TGTGCCAGCAGTTACTCGATAATGGGTAAGCCCCAGCATTTT. Protein: CASSYSIMGKPQHF.

About this clonotype: No conserved phenylalanine or tryptophan is present at the end of the CDR3, so a read error is the likely explanation. No DNA is shown, since the ends of the CDR3 on it are uncertain; the CDR3 is the one TCRdb lists. The chain employs TRBV11-2 and TRBJ2-4. CDR1 and CDR2 (germline): SGHAT, FQNNGV. The CDR3 sequence runs 12 residues, both termini included. CDR3 region: CASSLVRETQHC.